The present T cell receptor beta chain was sequenced within a study of blood T cell repertoires in COVID-19. Study background: Spain, Italy and the United States supplied samples that represented acute and convalescent COVID-19. The analysed material was cDNA or gDNA that came from T cells, B-cell-depleted T cells, or PBMCs.

Germline values: CDR1 SEHNR, CDR2 FQNEAQ (reference sequence). There are 17 residues in the CDR3. Losses at the gene ends were 5 bases for V and 2 bases for J; bases not matched to a gene: 11. Per the authors' pipeline: It was from reference gene primer amplification that nucleated cell counts were estimated. TCRdb's table, derived via immunoSEQ multiplex PCR, lists solely in-frame clones and lacks some. That table is the source of V, J and clone size, and D and trimming were worked out from the DNA. In the table there are about 170,000 clones, about 86% of which are singletons. This rearrangement joins TRBV7-9 to TRBJ1-3; 8 bases align to TRBD1. The sequence was obtained from a man between 45 and 60 years old with active or convalescent COVID-19. The specimen was peripheral blood. CDR3: CASSPGGQGVAGNTIYF. The CDR3 DNA reads TGTGCCAGCAGCCCAGGGGGCCAGGGGGTTGCTGGAAACACCATATATTTT. Full variable domain (remainder filled in from reference TRBV7-9 and TRBJ1-3): DTGVSQNPRHKITKRGQNVTFRCDPISEHNRLYWYRQTLGQGPEFLTYFQNEAQLEKSRLLSDRFSAERPKGSFSTLEIQRTEQGDSAMYLCASSPGGQGVAGNTIYFGEGSWLTVV.